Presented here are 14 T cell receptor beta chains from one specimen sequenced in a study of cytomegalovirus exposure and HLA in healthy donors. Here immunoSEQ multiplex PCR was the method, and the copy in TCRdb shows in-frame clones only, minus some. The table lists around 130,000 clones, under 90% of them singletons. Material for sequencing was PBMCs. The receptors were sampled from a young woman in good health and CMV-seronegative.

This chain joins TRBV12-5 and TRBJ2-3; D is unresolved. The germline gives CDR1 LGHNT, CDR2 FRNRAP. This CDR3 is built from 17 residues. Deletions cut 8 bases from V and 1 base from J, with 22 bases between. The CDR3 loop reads CASQWYDMWLGTDTQYF. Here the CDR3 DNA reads TGTGCTAGTCAGTGGTACGACATGTGGTTAGGCACAGATACGCAGTATTTT.

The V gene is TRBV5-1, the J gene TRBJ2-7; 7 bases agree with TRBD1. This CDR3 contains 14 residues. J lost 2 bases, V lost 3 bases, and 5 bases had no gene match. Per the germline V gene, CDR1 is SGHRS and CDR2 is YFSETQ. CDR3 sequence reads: CASSSAGTAYEQYF. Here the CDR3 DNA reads TGCGCCAGCAGCTCGGCCGGGACAGCCTACGAGCAGTACTTC.

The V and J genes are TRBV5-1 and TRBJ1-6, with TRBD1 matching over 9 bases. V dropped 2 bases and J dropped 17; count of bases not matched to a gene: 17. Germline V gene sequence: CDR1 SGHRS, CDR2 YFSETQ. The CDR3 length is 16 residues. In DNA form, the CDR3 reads TGCGCCAGCAGCTTACTACCGGGGAACAGGGGGCCGGAGGTCCACTTT. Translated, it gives CASSLLPGNRGPEVHF.

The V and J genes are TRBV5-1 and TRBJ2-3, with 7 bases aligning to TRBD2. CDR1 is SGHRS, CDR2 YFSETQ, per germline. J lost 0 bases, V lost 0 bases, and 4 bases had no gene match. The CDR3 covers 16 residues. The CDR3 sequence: CASSLAGRGSTDTQYF. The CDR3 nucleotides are TGCGCCAGCAGCTTGGCCGGGCGGGGGAGCACAGATACGCAGTATTTT.

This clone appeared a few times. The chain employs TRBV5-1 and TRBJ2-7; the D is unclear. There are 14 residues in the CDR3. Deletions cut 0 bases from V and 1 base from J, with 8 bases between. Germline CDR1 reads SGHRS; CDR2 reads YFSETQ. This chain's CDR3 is CASSLEWRSYEQYF. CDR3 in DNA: TGCGCCAGCAGCTTGGAATGGAGATCCTACGAGCAGTACTTC.

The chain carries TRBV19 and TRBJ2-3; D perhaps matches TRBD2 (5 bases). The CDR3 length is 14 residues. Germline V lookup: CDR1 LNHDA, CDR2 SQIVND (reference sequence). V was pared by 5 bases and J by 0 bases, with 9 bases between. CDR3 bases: TGTGCCAGTAGTCTTGACTATAGCACAGATACGCAGTATTTT. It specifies CASSLDYSTDTQYF.

The CDR3 reads CASSNTPLGGEAFF. CDR3 coding DNA: TGTGCCAGCAGTAATACCCCGCTCGGCGGTGAAGCTTTCTTT. The V and J genes are TRBV6-6 and TRBJ1-1; D gene ambiguous. V lost 5 bases to trimming and J lost 7 bases, with 17 bases between them. This CDR3 spans 14 amino acids. Germline V gene sequence: CDR1 MNHNY, CDR2 SVGAGI (reference sequence).

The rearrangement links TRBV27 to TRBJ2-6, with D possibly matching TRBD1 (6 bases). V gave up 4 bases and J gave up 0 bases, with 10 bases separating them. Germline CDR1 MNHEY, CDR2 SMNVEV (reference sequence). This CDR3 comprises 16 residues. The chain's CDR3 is CASSSSRGSGANVLTF. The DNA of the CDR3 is TGTGCCAGCAGTTCATCCAGGGGCTCTGGGGCCAACGTCCTGACTTTC. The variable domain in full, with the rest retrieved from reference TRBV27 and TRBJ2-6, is EAQVTQNPRYLITVTGKKLTVTCSQNMNHEYMSWYRQDPGLGLRQIYYSMNVEVTDKGDVPEGYKVSRKEKRNFPLILESPSPNQTSLYFCASSSSRGSGANVLTFGAGSRLTVL.

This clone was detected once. CDR3 sequence reads: CASSAERDRGLNEQFF. The CDR3 nucleotides read TGTGCCAGCAGCGCCGAGAGGGACAGGGGGCTGAATGAGCAGTTCTTC. The chain employs TRBV7-3 and TRBJ2-1; 12 nucleotides line up with TRBD1. This CDR3 is built from 16 residues. Germline loops: CDR1 SGHTA, CDR2 FQGTGA. V was clipped by 5 bases and J by 7 bases; unmatched bases: 9.

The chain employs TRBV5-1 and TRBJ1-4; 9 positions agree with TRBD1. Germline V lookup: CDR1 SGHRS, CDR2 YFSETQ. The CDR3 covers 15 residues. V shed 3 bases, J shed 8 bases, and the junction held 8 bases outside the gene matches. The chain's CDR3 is CASSSTGGTGEKLFF. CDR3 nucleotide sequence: TGCGCCAGCAGCTCTACAGGGGGCACGGGAGAAAAACTGTTTTTT.

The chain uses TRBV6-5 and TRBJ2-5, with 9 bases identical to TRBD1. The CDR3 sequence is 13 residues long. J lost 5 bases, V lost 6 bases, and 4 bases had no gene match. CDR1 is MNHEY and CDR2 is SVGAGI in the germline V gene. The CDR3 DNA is TGTGCCAGCAGCCGACAGGGGGATGAGACCCAGTACTTC. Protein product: CASSRQGDETQYF.

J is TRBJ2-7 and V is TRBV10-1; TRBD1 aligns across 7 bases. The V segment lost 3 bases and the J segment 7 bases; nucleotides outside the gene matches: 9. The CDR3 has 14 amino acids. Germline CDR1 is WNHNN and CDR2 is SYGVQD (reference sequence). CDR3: CASSDPTGPGEQYF. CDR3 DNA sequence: TGCGCCAGCAGTGACCCGACAGGGCCGGGGGAGCAGTACTTC.

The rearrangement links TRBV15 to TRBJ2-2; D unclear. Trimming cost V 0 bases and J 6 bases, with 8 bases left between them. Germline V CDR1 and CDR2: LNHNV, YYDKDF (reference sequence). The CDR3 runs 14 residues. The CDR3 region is CATSRDYAAGELFF. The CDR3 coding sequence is TGTGCCACCAGCAGAGATTATGCGGCCGGGGAGCTGTTTTTT.

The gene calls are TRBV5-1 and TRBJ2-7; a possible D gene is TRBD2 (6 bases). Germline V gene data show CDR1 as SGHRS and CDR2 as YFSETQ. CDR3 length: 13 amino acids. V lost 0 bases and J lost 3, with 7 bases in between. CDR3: CASSLGEDYEQYF. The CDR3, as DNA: TGCGCCAGCAGCTTGGGGGAGGACTACGAGCAGTACTTC.